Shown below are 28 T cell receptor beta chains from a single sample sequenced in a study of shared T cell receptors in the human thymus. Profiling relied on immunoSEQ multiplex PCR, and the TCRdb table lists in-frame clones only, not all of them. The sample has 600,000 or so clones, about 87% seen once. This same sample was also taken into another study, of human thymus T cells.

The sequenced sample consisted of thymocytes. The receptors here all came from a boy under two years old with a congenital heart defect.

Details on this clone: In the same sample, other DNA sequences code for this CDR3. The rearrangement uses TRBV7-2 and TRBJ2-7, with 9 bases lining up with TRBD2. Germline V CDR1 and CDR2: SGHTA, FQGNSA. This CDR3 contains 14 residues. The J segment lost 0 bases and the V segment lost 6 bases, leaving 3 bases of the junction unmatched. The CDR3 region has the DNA TGTGCCAGCAGTCTAGCGGGGAGCTCCTACGAGCAGTACTTC. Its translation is CASSLAGSSYEQYF.

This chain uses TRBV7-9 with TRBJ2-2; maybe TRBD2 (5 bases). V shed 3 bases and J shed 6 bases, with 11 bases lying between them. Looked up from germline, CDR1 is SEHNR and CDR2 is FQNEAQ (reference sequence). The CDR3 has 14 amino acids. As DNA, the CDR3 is TGTGCCAGCAGCTTCGGGGAGAGCCCCGGGGAGCTGTTTTTT. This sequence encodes CASSFGESPGELFF.

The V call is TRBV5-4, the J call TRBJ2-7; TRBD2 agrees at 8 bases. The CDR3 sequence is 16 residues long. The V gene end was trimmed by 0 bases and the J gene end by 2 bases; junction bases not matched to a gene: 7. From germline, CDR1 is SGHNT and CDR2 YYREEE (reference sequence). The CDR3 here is CASSLASSGETYEQYF. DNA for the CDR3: TGTGCCAGCAGCTTGGCCAGTAGCGGGGAAACCTACGAGCAGTACTTC.

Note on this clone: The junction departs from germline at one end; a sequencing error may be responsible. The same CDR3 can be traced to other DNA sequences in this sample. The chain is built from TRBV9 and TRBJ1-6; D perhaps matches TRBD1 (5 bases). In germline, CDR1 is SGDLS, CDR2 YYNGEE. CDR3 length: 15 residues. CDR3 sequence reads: CASSETGTNNSPLHF. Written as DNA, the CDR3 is TGTGCCAGCAGCGAAACCGGGACTAATAATTCCCCCCTCCACTTT.

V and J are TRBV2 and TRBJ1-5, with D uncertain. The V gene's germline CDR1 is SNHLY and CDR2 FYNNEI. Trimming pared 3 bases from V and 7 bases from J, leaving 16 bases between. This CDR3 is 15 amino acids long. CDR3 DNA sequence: TGTGCCAGCAGTGAGACCGCCCCACTCGGGCAGCCCCAGCATTTT. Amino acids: CASSETAPLGQPQHF.

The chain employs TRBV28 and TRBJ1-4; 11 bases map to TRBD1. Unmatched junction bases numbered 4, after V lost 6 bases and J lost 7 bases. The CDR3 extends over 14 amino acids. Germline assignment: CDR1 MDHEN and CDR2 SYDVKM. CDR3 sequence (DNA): TGTGCCAGCAGCTCCGGGACAGGGGGTGAAAAACTGTTTTTT. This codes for CASSSGTGGEKLFF.

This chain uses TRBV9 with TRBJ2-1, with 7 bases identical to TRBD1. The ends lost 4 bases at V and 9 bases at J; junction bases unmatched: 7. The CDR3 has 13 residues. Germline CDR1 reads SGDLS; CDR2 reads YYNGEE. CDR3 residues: CASSQGQVGEQFF. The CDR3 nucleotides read TGTGCCAGCAGCCAAGGACAGGTCGGTGAGCAGTTCTTC.

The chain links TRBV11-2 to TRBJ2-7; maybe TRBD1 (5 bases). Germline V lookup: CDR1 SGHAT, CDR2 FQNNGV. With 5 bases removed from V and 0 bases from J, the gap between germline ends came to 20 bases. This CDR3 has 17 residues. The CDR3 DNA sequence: TGTGCCAGCAGCGCGCCCATGCCAGGGTCCCGCTCCTACGAGCAGTACTTC. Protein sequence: CASSAPMPGSRSYEQYF.

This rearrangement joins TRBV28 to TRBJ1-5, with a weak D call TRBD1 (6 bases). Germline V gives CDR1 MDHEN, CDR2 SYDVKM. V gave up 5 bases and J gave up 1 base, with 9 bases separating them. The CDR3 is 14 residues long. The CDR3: CASSKDRSNQPQHF. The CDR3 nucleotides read TGTGCCAGCAGTAAGGACAGAAGCAATCAGCCCCAGCATTTT.

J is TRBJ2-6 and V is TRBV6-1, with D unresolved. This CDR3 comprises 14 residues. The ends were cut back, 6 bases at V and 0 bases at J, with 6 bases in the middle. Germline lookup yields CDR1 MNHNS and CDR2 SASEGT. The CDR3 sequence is CASSPSSGANVLTF. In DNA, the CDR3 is TGTGCCAGCAGCCCCAGCTCTGGGGCCAACGTCCTGACTTTC.

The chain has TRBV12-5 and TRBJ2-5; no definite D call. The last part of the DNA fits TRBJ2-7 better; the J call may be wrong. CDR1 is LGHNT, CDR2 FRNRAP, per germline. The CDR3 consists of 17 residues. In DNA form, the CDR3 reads TGTGCTAGTGGCCCTGATACACGCGGTGGCCTTACCTACGAGCAGTACTTC. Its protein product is CASGPDTRGGLTYEQYF.

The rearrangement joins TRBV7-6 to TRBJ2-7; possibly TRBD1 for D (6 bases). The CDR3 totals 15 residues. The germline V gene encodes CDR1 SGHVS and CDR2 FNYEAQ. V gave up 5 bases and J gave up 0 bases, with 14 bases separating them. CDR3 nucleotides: TGTGCCAGCAGCGCCAGGTCCAGGGGCTCCTACGAGCAGTACTTC. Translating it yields CASSARSRGSYEQYF.

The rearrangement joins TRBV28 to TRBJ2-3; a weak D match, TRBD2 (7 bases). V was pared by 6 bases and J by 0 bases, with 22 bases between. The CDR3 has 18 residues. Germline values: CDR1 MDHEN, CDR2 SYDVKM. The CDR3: CASRPPESGTSSTDTQYF. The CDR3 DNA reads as TGTGCCAGCAGACCTCCAGAGAGCGGGACATCTAGCACAGATACGCAGTATTTT.

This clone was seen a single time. CDR3 sequence (DNA): TGTGCCATCAGTCACAGCTACGAGCAGTACTTC. This sequence encodes CAISHSYEQYF. The genes are TRBV10-3 and TRBJ2-7; no clear D gene. Trimming removed 5 bases from V and 3 bases from J, with 5 bases in between. Looked up from germline, CDR1 is ENHRY and CDR2 is SYGVKD. The CDR3 loop spans 11 amino acids.

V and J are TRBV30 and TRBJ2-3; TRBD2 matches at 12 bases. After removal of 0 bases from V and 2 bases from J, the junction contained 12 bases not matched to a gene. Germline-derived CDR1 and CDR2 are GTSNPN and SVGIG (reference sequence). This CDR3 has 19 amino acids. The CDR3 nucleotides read TGTGCCTGGAGTGTTCGACTAGCGGGGGAGGTAACCAACACAGATACGCAGTATTTT. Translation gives CAWSVRLAGEVTNTDTQYF.

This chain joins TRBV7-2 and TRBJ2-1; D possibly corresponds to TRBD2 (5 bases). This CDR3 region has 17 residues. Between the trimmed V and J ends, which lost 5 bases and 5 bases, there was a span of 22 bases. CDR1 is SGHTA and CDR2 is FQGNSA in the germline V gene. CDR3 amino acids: CASSQFVWRRHNNEQFF. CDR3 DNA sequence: TGTGCCAGCAGCCAATTCGTTTGGCGGAGGCACAACAATGAGCAGTTCTTC.

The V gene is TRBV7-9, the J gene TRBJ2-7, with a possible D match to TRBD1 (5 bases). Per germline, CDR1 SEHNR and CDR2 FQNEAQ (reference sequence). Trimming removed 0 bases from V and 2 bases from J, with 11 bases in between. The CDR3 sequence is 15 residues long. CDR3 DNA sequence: TGTGCCAGCAGCTTAGCCCTTACAGGACCCTACGAGCAGTACTTC. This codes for CASSLALTGPYEQYF.

CDR3 bases: TGTGCCAGCAGCCGCCTCAAACACAGGTATGAGCAGTTCTTC. It yields the protein CASSRLKHRYEQFF. The J gene is TRBJ2-1, the V gene TRBV14; D might be TRBD1 (5 bases). V lost 4 bases and J 8 bases, leaving 15 bases between the germline ends. This CDR3 is 14 amino acids long. The germline V gene encodes CDR1 SGHDN and CDR2 FVKESK.

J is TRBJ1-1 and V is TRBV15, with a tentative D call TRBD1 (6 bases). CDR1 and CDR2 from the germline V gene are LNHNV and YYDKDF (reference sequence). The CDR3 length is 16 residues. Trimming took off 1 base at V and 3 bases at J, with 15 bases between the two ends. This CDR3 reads CATSRGPTGLYTEAFF. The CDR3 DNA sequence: TGTGCCACCAGCAGAGGCCCTACAGGGTTGTACACTGAAGCTTTCTTT.

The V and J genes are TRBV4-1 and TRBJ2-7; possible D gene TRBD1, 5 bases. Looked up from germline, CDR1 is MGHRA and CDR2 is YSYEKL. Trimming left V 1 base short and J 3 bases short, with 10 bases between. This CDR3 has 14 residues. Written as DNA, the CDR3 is TGCGCCAGCAGCCAAGTTATTAGGGGCTACGAGCAGTACTTC. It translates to CASSQVIRGYEQYF.

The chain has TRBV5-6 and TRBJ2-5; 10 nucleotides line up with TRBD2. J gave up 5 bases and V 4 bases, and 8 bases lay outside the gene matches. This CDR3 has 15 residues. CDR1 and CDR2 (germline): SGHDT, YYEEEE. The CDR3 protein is CASSTLAGAGETQYF. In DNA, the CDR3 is TGTGCCAGCAGCACCCTAGCGGGAGCTGGGGAGACCCAGTACTTC.

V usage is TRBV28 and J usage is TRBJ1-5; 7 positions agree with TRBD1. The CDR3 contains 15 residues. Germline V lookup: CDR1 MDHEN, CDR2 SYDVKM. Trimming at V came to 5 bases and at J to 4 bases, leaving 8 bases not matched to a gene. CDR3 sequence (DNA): TGTGCCAGCAGTCCCGGGACAGAAGTTAATCAGCCCCAGCATTTT. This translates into CASSPGTEVNQPQHF.

CDR3 residues: CASSLKTVQGSGYGYTF. The CDR3 DNA reads as TGTGCCAGTAGCCTCAAGACAGTACAGGGATCTGGCTATGGCTACACCTTC. The J gene is TRBJ1-2, the V gene TRBV19; maybe TRBD1 (6 bases). This CDR3 has 17 residues. V gave up 6 bases and J gave up 4 bases, with 24 bases separating them. The germline CDR1 and CDR2 sequences are LNHDA and SQIVND (reference sequence).

This CDR3 is CASSPASGRSYNEQFF. DNA of the CDR3: TGTGCCAGCAGCCCCGCTAGCGGGAGATCCTACAATGAGCAGTTCTTC. V gene TRBV28 combines with J gene TRBJ2-1, with 10 bases that match TRBD2. The ends lost 6 bases at V and 1 base at J; junction bases unmatched: 6. In germline, CDR1 is MDHEN, CDR2 SYDVKM. This CDR3 is 16 amino acids long. Full variable domain (outside the CDR3, taken from reference TRBV28 and TRBJ2-1): DVKVTQSSRYLVKRTGEKVFLECVQDMDHENMFWYRQDPGLGLRLIYFSYDVKMKEKGDIPEGYSVSREKKERFSLILESASTNQTSMYLCASSPASGRSYNEQFFGPGTRLTVL.

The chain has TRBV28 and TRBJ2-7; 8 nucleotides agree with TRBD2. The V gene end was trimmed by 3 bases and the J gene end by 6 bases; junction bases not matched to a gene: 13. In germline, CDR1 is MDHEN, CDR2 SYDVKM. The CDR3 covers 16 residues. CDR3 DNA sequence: TGTGCCAGCAGTTTTTTAGCGGGGACCTTCATCGGCGAGCAGTACTTC. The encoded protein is CASSFLAGTFIGEQYF.

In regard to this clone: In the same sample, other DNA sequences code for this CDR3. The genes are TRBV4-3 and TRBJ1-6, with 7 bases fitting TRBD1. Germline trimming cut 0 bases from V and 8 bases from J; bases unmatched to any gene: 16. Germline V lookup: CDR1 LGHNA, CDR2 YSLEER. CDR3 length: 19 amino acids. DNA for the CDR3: TGCGCCAGCAGCCAAGAGAAGGGGACAGCGAAGAAGGGATATTCACCCCTCCACTTT. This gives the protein CASSQEKGTAKKGYSPLHF.

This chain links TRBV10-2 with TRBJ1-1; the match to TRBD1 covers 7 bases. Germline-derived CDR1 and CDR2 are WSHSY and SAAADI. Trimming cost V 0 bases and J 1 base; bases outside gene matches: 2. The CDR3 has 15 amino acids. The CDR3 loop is CASSESDRPNTEAFF. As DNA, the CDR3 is TGCGCCAGCAGTGAGTCGGACAGGCCGAACACTGAAGCTTTCTTT.

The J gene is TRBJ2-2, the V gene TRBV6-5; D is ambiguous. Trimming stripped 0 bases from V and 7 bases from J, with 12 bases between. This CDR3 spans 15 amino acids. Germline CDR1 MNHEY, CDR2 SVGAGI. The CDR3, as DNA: TGTGCCAGCAGTTACTCACCTGAAAAGCACGGGGAGCTGTTTTTT. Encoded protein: CASSYSPEKHGELFF.